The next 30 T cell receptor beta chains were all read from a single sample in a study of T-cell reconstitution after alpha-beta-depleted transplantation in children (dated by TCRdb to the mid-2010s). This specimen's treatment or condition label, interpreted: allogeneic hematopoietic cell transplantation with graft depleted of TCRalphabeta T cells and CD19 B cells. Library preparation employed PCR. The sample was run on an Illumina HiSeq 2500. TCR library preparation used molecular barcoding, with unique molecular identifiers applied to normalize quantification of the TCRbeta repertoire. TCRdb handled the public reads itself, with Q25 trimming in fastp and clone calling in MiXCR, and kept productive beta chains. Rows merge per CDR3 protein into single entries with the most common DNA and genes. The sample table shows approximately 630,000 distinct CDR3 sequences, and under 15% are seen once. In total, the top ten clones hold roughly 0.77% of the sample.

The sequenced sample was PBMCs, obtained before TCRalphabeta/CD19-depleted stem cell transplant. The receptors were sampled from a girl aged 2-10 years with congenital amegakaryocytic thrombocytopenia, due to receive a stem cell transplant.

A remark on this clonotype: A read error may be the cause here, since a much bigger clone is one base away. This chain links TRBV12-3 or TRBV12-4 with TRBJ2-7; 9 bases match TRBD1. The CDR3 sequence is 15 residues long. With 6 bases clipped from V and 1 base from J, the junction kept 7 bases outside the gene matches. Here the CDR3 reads CASRGTGRPSYEQYF. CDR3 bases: TGTGCCAGCAGGGGGACAGGGCGACCATCCTACGAGCAGTACTTC.

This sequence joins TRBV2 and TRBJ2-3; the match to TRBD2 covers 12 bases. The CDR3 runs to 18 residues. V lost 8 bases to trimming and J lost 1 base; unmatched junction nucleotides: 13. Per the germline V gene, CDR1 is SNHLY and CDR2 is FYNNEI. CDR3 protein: CASGGSSSGRARTDTQYF. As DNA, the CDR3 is TGTGCCAGCGGAGGGTCGTCTAGCGGGAGGGCCCGCACAGATACGCAGTATTTT.

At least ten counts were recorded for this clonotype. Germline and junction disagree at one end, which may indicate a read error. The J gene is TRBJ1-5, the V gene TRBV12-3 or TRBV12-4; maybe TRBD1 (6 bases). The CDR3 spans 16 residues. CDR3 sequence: CASSLGGGQGNQPQHF. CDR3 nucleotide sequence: TGTGCCAGCAGTTTAGGGGGCGGGCAGGGGAATCAACCCCAGCATTTT.

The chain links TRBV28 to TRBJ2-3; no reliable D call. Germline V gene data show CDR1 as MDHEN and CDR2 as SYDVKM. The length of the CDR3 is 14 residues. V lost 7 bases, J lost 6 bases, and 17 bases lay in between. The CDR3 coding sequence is TGTGCCAGCACCGTTTCCCGCGTAGGGGATACGCAGTATTTT. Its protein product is CASTVSRVGDTQYF.

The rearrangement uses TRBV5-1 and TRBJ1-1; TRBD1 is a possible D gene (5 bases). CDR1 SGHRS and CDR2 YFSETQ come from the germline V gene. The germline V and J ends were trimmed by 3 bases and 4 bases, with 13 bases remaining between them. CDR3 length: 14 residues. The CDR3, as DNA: TGCGCCAGCAGCTCGGCTGAGGGGCCCACTGAAGCTTTCTTT. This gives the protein CASSSAEGPTEAFF.

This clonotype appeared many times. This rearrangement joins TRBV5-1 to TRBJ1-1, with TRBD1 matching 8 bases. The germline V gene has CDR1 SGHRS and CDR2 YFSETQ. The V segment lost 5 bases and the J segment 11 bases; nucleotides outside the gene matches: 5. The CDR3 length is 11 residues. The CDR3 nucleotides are TGCGCCAGCAGATTGACAGGGGTGGCTTTCTTT. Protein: CASRLTGVAFF.

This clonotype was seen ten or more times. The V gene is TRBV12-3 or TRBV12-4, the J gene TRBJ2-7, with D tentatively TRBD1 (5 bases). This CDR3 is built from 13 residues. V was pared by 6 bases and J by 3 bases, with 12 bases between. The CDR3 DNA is TGTGCCAGCAGGCAAGGGGAAGGCTACGAGCAGTACTTC. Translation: CASRQGEGYEQYF.

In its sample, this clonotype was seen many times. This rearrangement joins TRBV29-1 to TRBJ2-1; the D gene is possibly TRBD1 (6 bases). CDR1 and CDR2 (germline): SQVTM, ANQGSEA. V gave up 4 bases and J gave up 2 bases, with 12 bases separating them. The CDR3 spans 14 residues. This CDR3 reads CSVVPTGAYNEQFF. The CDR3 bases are TGCAGCGTTGTTCCGACAGGTGCCTACAATGAGCAGTTCTTC.

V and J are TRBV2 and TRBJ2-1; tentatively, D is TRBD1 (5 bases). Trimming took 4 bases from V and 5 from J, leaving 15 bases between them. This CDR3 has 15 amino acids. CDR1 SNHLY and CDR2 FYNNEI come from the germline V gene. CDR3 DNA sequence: TGTGCCAGCAGTGGGGGCCGTGAGGTCCACAATGAGCAGTTCTTC. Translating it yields CASSGGREVHNEQFF.

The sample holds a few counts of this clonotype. CDR3 nucleotides: TGCAGCGTTGAAGATGAGGGACCCCCTGGCACTGAAGCTTTCTTT. Its translation is CSVEDEGPPGTEAFF. The chain carries TRBV29-1 and TRBJ1-1, with TRBD1 as a possible D gene (5 bases). The CDR3 has 15 residues. Germline V gene sequence: CDR1 SQVTM, CDR2 ANQGSEA. V dropped 0 bases and J dropped 4 bases, with 15 bases sitting between them.

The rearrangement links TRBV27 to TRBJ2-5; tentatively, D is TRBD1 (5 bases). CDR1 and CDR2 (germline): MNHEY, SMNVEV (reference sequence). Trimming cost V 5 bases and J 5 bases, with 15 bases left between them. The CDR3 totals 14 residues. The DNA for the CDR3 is TGTGCCAGCAGTCCGGTATTTGGGGCGGAGACCCAGTACTTC. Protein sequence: CASSPVFGAETQYF.

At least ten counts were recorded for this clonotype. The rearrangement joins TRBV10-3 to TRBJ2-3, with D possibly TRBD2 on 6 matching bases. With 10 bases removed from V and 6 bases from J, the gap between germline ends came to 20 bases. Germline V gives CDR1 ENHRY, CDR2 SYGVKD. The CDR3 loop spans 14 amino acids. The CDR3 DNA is TGTGCCACATCGGGACGGGAGCCGGGGGATACGCAGTATTTT. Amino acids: CATSGREPGDTQYF.

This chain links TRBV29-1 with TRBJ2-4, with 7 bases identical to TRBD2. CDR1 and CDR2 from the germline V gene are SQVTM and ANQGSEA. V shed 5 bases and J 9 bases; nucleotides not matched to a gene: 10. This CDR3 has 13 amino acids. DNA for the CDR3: TGCAGCGTTTGGAGCGGGAAGTTCGGCATTCAGTACTTC. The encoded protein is CSVWSGKFGIQYF.

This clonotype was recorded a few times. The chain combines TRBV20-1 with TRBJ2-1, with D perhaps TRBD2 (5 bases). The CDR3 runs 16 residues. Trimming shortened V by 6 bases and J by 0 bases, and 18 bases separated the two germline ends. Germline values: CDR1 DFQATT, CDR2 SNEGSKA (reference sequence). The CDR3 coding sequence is TGCAGTGCCAATACCCCAAGGGAGACCTCCTACAATGAGCAGTTCTTC. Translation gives CSANTPRETSYNEQFF.

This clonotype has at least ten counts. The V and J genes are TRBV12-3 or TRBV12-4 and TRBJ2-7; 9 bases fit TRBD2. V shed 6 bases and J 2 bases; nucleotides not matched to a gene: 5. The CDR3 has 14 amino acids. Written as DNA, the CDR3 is TGTGCCAGCAGCATGACTAGCGGCCCCTACGAGCAGTACTTC. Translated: CASSMTSGPYEQYF.

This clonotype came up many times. This CDR3 is CSVVFESNQPQHF. In DNA form, the CDR3 reads TGCAGCGTTGTTTTCGAAAGCAATCAGCCCCAGCATTTT. The J gene is TRBJ1-5, the V gene TRBV29-1; D unresolved. This CDR3 is 13 amino acids long. Germline V gene lookup returns CDR1 SQVTM and CDR2 ANQGSEA. Trimming removed 4 bases from V and 1 base from J, with 8 bases in between.

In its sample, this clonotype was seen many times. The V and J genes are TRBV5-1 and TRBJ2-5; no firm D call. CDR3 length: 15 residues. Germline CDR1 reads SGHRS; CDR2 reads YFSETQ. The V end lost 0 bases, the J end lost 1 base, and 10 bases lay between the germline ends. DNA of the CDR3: TGCGCCAGCAGCTTGGAGCAACCGACCCAAGAGACCCAGTACTTC. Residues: CASSLEQPTQETQYF.

Here the CDR3 reads CATSRIVTYEQYF. The CDR3, as DNA: TGTGCCACCAGCAGGATAGTTACCTACGAGCAGTACTTC. The chain recombines TRBV15 with TRBJ2-7; no clear D gene. CDR1 and CDR2 (germline): LNHNV, YYDKDF (reference sequence). The germline V and J ends were trimmed by 3 bases and 2 bases, with 8 bases remaining between them. The CDR3 is made up of 13 amino acids.

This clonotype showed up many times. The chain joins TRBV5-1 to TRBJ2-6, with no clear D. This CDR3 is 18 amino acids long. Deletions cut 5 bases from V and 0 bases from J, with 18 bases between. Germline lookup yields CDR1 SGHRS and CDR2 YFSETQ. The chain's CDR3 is CASRPQWADRSGANVLTF. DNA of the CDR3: TGCGCCAGCAGACCCCAGTGGGCGGATCGCTCTGGGGCCAACGTCCTGACTTTC.

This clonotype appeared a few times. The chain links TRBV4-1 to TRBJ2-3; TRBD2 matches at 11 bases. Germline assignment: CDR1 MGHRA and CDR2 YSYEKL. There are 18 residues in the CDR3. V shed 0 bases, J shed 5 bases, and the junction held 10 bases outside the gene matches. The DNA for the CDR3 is TGCGCCAGCAGCCAAGATCCGGGGCTAGCGGGAGGTGGAGATACGCAGTATTTT. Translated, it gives CASSQDPGLAGGGDTQYF.

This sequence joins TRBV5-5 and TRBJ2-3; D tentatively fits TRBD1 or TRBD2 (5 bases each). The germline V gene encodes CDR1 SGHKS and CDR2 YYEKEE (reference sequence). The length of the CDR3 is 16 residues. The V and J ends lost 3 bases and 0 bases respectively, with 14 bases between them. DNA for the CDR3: TGTGCCAGCAGCTCCTACCGGGACCCTAGCACAGATACGCAGTATTTT. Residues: CASSSYRDPSTDTQYF.

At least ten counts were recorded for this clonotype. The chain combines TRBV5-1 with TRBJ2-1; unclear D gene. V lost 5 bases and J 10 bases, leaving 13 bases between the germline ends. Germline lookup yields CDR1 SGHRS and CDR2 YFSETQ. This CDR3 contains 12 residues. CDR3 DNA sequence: TGCGCCAGCAGAGGTATGGTGGGCGAGCAGTTCTTC. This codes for CASRGMVGEQFF.

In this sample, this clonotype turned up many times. The CDR3 nucleotides read TGCAGCGTTGTGACAGGGTCCCACGAGCAGTACTTC. Translated: CSVVTGSHEQYF. The chain uses TRBV29-1 and TRBJ2-7; TRBD1 matches at 7 bases. V shed 4 bases and J 5 bases; nucleotides not matched to a gene: 5. Germline loops: CDR1 SQVTM, CDR2 ANQGSEA. This CDR3 has 12 amino acids.

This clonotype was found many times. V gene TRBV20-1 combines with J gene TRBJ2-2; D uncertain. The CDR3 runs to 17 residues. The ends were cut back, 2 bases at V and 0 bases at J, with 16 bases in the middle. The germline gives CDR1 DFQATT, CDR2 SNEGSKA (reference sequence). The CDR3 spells CSARKTAYFANTGELFF. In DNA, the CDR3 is TGCAGTGCTAGAAAGACTGCCTACTTCGCGAACACCGGGGAGCTGTTTTTT.

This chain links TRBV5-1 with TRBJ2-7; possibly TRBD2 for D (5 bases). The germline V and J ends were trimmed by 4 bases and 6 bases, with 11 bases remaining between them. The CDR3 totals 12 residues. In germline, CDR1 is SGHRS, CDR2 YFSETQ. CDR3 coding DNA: TGCGCCAGCAGCGTGGGAGCCTCCGAGCAGTACTTC. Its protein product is CASSVGASEQYF.

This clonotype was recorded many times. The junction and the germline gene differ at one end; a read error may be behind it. CDR3 sequence reads: CASSVSGSSYNEQFF. CDR3 DNA sequence: TGCGCCAGCAGCGTGAGCGGGAGCTCCTACAATGAGCAGTTCTTC. The chain recombines TRBV9 with TRBJ2-1; 8 positions match TRBD2. Germline CDR1 reads SGDLS; CDR2 reads YYNGEE. The CDR3 has 15 amino acids.

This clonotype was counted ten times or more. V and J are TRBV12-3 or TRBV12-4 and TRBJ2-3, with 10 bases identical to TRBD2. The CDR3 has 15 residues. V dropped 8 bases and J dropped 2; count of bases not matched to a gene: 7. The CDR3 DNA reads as TGTGCCAGCCGACGGACTAGCGGCTTCACAGATACGCAGTATTTT. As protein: CASRRTSGFTDTQYF.

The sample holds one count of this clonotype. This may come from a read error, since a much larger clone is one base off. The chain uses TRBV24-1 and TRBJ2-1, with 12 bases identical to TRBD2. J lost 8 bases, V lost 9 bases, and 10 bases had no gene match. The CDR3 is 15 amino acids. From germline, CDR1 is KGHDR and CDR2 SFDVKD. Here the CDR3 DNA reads TGTGCCACCGGGTGGTCTAGCGGGAGGGTCTATGAGCAGTTCTTC. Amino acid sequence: CATGWSSGRVYEQFF.

CDR3 sequence (DNA): TGTGCCAGCAGCTCTCGGGACAGGGGTGTCCATGAGCAGTTCTTC. It codes for CASSSRDRGVHEQFF. This chain joins TRBV11-2 and TRBJ2-1; 10 bases agree with TRBD1. The V gene's germline CDR1 is SGHAT and CDR2 FQNNGV. The trim removed 4 bases at V and 8 bases at J, leaving 8 bases unmatched. The CDR3 runs 15 residues.

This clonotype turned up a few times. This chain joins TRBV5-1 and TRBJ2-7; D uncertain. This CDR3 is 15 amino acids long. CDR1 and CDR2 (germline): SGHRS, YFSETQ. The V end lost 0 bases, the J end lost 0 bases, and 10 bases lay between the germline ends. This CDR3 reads CASSLGPALSYEQYF. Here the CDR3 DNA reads TGCGCCAGCAGCTTGGGTCCAGCCCTCTCCTACGAGCAGTACTTC.